These 14 T cell receptor beta chains came from one sample sequenced in a study of early T cells in non-severe SARS-CoV-2 infection. TCRdb called the 5' RACE reads again in MiXCR, with one record for every CDR3 protein. The table records 40,000 or so distinct CDR3 sequences, about 7.4% of them present only once. The source material was whole blood, sampled at baseline. The receptors stem from an adult who was a healthcare worker with PCR-confirmed SARS-CoV-2 infection or an uninfected control (not recorded which).

The table lists this clonotype with many counts. The rearrangement uses TRBV12-5 and TRBJ2-3; TRBD1 might be the D (5 bases). The ends were cut back, 5 bases at V and 2 bases at J, with 14 bases in the middle. CDR1 is LGHNT and CDR2 is FRNRAP in the germline V gene. The CDR3 is made up of 15 amino acids. The CDR3 DNA is TGTGCTAGTGGTCGCGGAGTGGGGCCCACAGATACGCAGTATTTT. Encoded protein: CASGRGVGPTDTQYF.

This clonotype was detected many times. This chain connects TRBV20-1 to TRBJ2-2; D may correspond to TRBD1 or TRBD2 (6 bases each). This CDR3 spans 16 amino acids. Germline-derived CDR1 and CDR2 are DFQATT and SNEGSKA (reference sequence). V gave up 0 bases and J gave up 5 bases, with 16 bases separating them. The CDR3 region is CSAREASEGDTGELFF. DNA for the CDR3: TGCAGTGCTAGAGAGGCTAGCGAGGGGGATACCGGGGAGCTGTTTTTT.

Many counts were recorded for this clonotype. J is TRBJ1-2 and V is TRBV4-1; D unresolved. Trimming stripped 2 bases from V and 4 bases from J, with 14 bases between. The V gene's germline CDR1 is MGHRA and CDR2 YSYEKL. The CDR3 totals 15 residues. In nucleotides, the CDR3 is TGCGCCAGCAGCCAAACCCCGGACGGACTCTATGGCTACACCTTC. Its translation: CASSQTPDGLYGYTF.

This clonotype was seen a few times. V is TRBV5-4 and J is TRBJ2-3, with TRBD2 matching over 10 bases. Per germline, CDR1 SGHNT and CDR2 YYREEE (reference sequence). J gave up 2 bases and V 3 bases, and 3 bases lay outside the gene matches. The CDR3 runs to 15 residues. The CDR3 sequence is CASSSLAGSTDTQYF. The CDR3 nucleotides read TGTGCCAGCAGCTCACTAGCGGGGTCCACAGATACGCAGTATTTT.

This clonotype has a count of ten or more. This chain connects TRBV6-6 to TRBJ1-1; no clear D. The V gene's germline CDR1 is MNHNY and CDR2 SVGAGI (reference sequence). The length of the CDR3 is 14 residues. V lost 2 bases, J lost 2 bases, and 9 bases lay in between. The chain's CDR3 is CASSYRHRNTEAFF. The CDR3 nucleotides read TGTGCCAGCAGTTACCGTCACCGAAACACTGAAGCTTTCTTT.

The genes are TRBV28 and TRBJ2-5; the match to TRBD2 covers 7 bases. Trimming cost V 7 bases and J 1 base; bases outside gene matches: 6. From germline, CDR1 is MDHEN and CDR2 SYDVKM. This CDR3 is built from 14 residues. The CDR3 protein is CASKVAGTQETQYF. DNA for the CDR3: TGTGCCAGCAAGGTAGCGGGCACCCAAGAGACCCAGTACTTC.

The genes are TRBV3-1 and TRBJ1-2; D not certain. With 0 bases removed from V and 0 bases from J, the gap between germline ends came to 11 bases. The CDR3 consists of 16 residues. CDR1 and CDR2 from the germline V gene are LGHDT and YNNKEL (reference sequence). CDR3: CASSQEDSAPNYGYTF. CDR3 DNA: TGTGCCAGCAGCCAAGAGGACTCAGCGCCTAACTATGGCTACACCTTC.

The chain recombines TRBV4-3 with TRBJ2-2, with no clear D. The CDR3 spans 15 residues. With 0 bases removed from V and 2 bases from J, the gap between germline ends came to 7 bases. Germline CDR1 is LGHNA and CDR2 is YSLEER. CDR3 sequence: CASSQDTSNTGELFF. CDR3 DNA: TGCGCCAGCAGCCAAGATACGAGTAACACCGGGGAGCTGTTTTTT.

The CDR3 region is CASRLTSGGYYNEQFF. CDR3 sequence (DNA): TGTGCCAGCAGACTTACTAGCGGAGGATACTACAATGAGCAGTTCTTC. The chain links TRBV28 to TRBJ2-1, with TRBD2 identical over 8 bases. Unmatched junction bases numbered 10, after V lost 6 bases and J lost 3 bases. The germline CDR1 and CDR2 sequences are MDHEN and SYDVKM. The CDR3 sequence is 16 residues long.

This clonotype was seen at least ten times. This chain uses TRBV5-1 with TRBJ1-1; 7 nucleotides agree with TRBD1. This CDR3 has 15 amino acids. Germline V gene lookup returns CDR1 SGHRS and CDR2 YFSETQ. J lost 3 bases, V lost 4 bases, and 9 bases had no gene match. This chain's CDR3 is CASSQGTEPYTEAFF. Here the CDR3 DNA reads TGCGCCAGCAGCCAAGGGACAGAACCTTACACTGAAGCTTTCTTT.

This clonotype was recorded many times. The chain combines TRBV4-3 with TRBJ1-1; D is undetermined. CDR3 size: 13 residues. With 4 bases removed from V and 8 bases from J, the gap between germline ends came to 14 bases. From germline, CDR1 is LGHNA and CDR2 YSLEER. The CDR3 reads CASSPFYGVEAFF. In DNA, the CDR3 is TGCGCCAGCAGCCCGTTCTACGGGGTGGAAGCTTTCTTT.

The table lists this clonotype with a few counts. This chain uses TRBV5-1 with TRBJ2-5; 9 bases map to TRBD1. The V gene end was trimmed by 4 bases and the J gene end by 5 bases; junction bases not matched to a gene: 9. In germline, CDR1 is SGHRS, CDR2 YFSETQ. The CDR3 is 15 residues long. This CDR3 reads CASSAQQGARETQYF. The DNA of the CDR3 is TGCGCCAGCAGCGCTCAACAGGGGGCAAGGGAGACCCAGTACTTC.

The chain employs TRBV28 and TRBJ2-7, with TRBD2 matching over 7 bases. The CDR3 runs 15 residues. From germline, CDR1 is MDHEN and CDR2 SYDVKM. Trimming removed 6 bases from V and 5 bases from J; junction bases left unmatched: 13. The CDR3 region has the DNA TGTGCCAGCAGCCCCGGGACCCCGGGGGGAAACGAGCAGTACTTC. It is translated as CASSPGTPGGNEQYF.

The chain uses TRBV12-3 or TRBV12-4 and TRBJ1-5, with D uncertain. CDR3 length: 12 residues. V was pared by 5 bases and J by 7 bases, with 9 bases between. The CDR3 nucleotides read TGTGCCAGCAGTCCCGGATGGCAGCCCCAGCATTTT. It yields the protein CASSPGWQPQHF.